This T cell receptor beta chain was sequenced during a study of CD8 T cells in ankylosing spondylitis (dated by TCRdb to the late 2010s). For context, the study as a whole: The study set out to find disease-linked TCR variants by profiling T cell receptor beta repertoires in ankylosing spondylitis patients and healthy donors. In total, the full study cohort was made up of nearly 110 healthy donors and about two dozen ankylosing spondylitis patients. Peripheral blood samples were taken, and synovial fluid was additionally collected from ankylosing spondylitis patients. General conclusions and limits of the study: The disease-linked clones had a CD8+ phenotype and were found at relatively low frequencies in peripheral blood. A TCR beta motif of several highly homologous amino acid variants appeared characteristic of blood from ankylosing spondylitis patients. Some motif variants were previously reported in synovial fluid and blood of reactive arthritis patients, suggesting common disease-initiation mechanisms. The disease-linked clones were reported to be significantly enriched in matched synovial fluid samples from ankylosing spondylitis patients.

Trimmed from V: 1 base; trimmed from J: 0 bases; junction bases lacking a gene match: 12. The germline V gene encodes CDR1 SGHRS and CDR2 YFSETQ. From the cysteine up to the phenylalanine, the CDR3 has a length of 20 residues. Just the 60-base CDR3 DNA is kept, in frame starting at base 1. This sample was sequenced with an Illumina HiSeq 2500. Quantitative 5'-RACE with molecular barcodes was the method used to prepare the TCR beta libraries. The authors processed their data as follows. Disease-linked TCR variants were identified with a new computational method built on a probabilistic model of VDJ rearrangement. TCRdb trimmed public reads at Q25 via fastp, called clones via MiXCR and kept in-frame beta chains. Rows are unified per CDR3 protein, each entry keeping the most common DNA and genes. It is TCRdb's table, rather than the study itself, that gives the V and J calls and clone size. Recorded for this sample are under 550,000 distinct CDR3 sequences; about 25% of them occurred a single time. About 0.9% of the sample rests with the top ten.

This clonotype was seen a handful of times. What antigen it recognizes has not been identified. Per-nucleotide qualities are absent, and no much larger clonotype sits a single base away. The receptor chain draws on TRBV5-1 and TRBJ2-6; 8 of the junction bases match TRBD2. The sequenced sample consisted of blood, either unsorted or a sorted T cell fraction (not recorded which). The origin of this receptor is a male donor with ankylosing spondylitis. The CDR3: CASSLRREDSPVSGANVLTF. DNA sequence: TGCGCCAGCAGCTTGCGGCGGGAGGACAGTCCCGTCTCTGGGGCCAACGTCCTGACTTTC.